A selection of T cell receptor beta chains follows, all from one sample in a study of control samples from healthy donors and cancer patients. Clones were sequenced by immunoSEQ multiplex PCR, and TCRdb holds only the in-frame ones, with some missing. The data show around 78,000 clones, just under 95% seen once. The sample comprised blood. These receptors came from a woman between 18 and 29 years old in good health. The CDR3 runs from the conserved cysteine through the conserved F or W. The D gene is left open where the match is weak. Size values are once, few and many counts, or a class for expanded clones, and some rows have none.

v_gene,j_gene,len,d_gene,abundance,CDR3nt,CDR3aa
TRBV19,TRBJ2-5,13,NA,NA,TGTGCCAGTAGTGGTGATAGCTGGGAGACCCAGTACTTC,CASSGDSWETQYF
TRBV27,TRBJ2-2,13,NA,NA,TGTGCCAGCAGTCTAACGAACACCGGGGAGCTGTTTTTT,CASSLTNTGELFF
TRBV12-3/TRBV12-4,TRBJ1-4,13,NA,NA,TGTGCCAGCAGTTTAGATCCGCTGGAAAAACTGTTTTTT,CASSLDPLEKLFF
TRBV6-5,TRBJ1-1,15,TRBD1,NA,TGTGCCAGCAGGAGGACAGGGCAAGTGAACACTGAAGCTTTCTTT,CASRRTGQVNTEAFF
TRBV24-1,TRBJ2-5,16,NA,once,TGTGCCACCAGTGATGGGGACCGACACAACCAAGAGACCCAGTACTTC,CATSDGDRHNQETQYF
TRBV5-1,TRBJ1-1,11,NA,NA,TGCGCCAGCAGCTTGGGGCCCCAAGCTTTCTTT,CASSLGPQAFF
TRBV19,TRBJ1-1,14,NA,NA,TGTGCCAGTAGTAGGGACTCCATGGGGACTGAAGCTTTCTTT,CASSRDSMGTEAFF
TRBV27,TRBJ1-2,13,NA,NA,TGTGCCAGCAGTTTAACGCCTACGGGCGGCTACACCTTC,CASSLTPTGGYTF
TRBV2,TRBJ2-6,15,NA,NA,TGTGCCAGCAGTGGACTAGGCTCTGGGGCCAACGTCCTGACTTTC,CASSGLGSGANVLTF
TRBV2,TRBJ1-1,18,NA,NA,TGTGCCAGCAACAAAGACATTCTTGGTTCGGAGGTTAACACTGAAGCTTTCTTT,CASNKDILGSEVNTEAFF
TRBV24-1,TRBJ1-4,18,TRBD1,NA,TGTGCCACCAGTGATACTCGTAGTACGGGACAGGGAGGAGAAAAACTGTTTTTT,CATSDTRSTGQGGEKLFF
TRBV28,TRBJ2-7,15,NA,NA,TGTGCCAGCAGTTTAATCCGGGGGCTGGCCTACGAGCAGTACTTC,CASSLIRGLAYEQYF
TRBV5-1,TRBJ2-3,15,NA,NA,TGCGCCAGCAGAGGTGGGGAAACTAGCACAGATACGCAGTATTTT,CASRGGETSTDTQYF
TRBV28,TRBJ2-5,14,TRBD1,NA,TGTGCCAGCAGTAATTTACAGGGGGAAGAGACCCAGTACTTC,CASSNLQGEETQYF
TRBV27,TRBJ2-1,17,TRBD1,NA,TGTGCCAGCAGGCATAGACCGGGACAGCATACCTACAATGAGCAGTTCTTC,CASRHRPGQHTYNEQFF
TRBV19,TRBJ2-3,19,NA,NA,TGTGCCAGTAGTATATCACCCGGCGGGACCTACTCCTTAACAGATACGCAGTATTTT,CASSISPGGTYSLTDTQYF
TRBV27,TRBJ2-7,15,NA,NA,TGTGCCAGCAGCAACCCGGGACGCAAAACCTACGAGCAGTACTTC,CASSNPGRKTYEQYF
TRBV13,TRBJ2-3,15,NA,NA,TGTGCCAGCAGCCCCTCGGACGTGACTGGAGATACGCAGTATTTT,CASSPSDVTGDTQYF
TRBV28,TRBJ1-1,15,NA,NA,TGTGCCAGCAGTTTCCCGGGGGGGTTCAACACTGAAGCTTTCTTT,CASSFPGGFNTEAFF
TRBV28,TRBJ1-6,13,NA,NA,TGTGCCAGCAGAGACACAGGGAATTCCGCCCTCCACTTT,CASRDTGNSALHF
TRBV5-1,TRBJ2-7,15,TRBD2,NA,TGCGCCAGCGGGTCTGGACTAGCGGGATCCTACGAGCAGTACTTC,CASGSGLAGSYEQYF
TRBV5-1,TRBJ1-4,14,NA,once,TGCGCCAGCAGCTTCCGGGGGTCTAATGAAAAACTGTTTTTT,CASSFRGSNEKLFF
TRBV7-6,TRBJ2-1,15,TRBD2,NA,TGTGCCAGCAGCCGGGGACTAGCGGGAGAGGGTGAGCAGTTCTTC,CASSRGLAGEGEQFF
TRBV4-2,TRBJ1-3,18,TRBD1,NA,TGTGCCAGCAGCCAAGAGGCCGTTACAGGGGGCCCTGGAAACACCATATATTTT,CASSQEAVTGGPGNTIYF
TRBV6-5,TRBJ2-7,14,TRBD2,NA,TGTGCCAGCAGTTACGGAGCGGGAGGTTACGAGCAGTACTTC,CASSYGAGGYEQYF
TRBV7-6,TRBJ1-4,15,TRBD1,NA,TGTGCCAGCAGCTTAGCGGGACAGACTAATGAAAAACTGTTTTTT,CASSLAGQTNEKLFF
TRBV6-2/TRBV6-3,TRBJ2-1,16,NA,NA,TGTGCCAGCAGTTACGGCCCAGCTTCGGGCTACAATGAGCAGTTCTTC,CASSYGPASGYNEQFF
TRBV9,TRBJ2-1,15,TRBD2,NA,TGTGCCAGCAGCGTCGCAGCGGGGGGGCCTGATGAGCAGTTCTTC,CASSVAAGGPDEQFF
TRBV19,TRBJ1-1,14,TRBD1,NA,TGTGCCAGTAGGATACAGGGGGTAGGCACTGAAGCTTTCTTT,CASRIQGVGTEAFF
TRBV6-5,TRBJ2-5,15,TRBD2,few,TGTGCCAGCAGTACCCTCTCGGGGGGTCAAGAGACCCAGTACTTC,CASSTLSGGQETQYF
TRBV6-2/TRBV6-3,TRBJ2-7,20,TRBD1,once,TGTGCCAGCAGTTACTCGAGCCCCAGAACAGGGGGTGTACTGTCCTACGAGCAGTACTTC,CASSYSSPRTGGVLSYEQYF
TRBV6-4,TRBJ2-3,16,TRBD2,NA,TGTGCCAGCAGTGACGAGGCGGGGGTGAGCACAGATACGCAGTATTTT,CASSDEAGVSTDTQYF
TRBV10-3,TRBJ1-6,13,NA,NA,TGTGCCATCAGTGAGAAGGGGAATTCACCCCTCCACTTT,CAISEKGNSPLHF
TRBV2,TRBJ1-3,15,NA,NA,TGTGCCAGCAGCCCGATGGGGGAATTTGGAAACACCATATATTTT,CASSPMGEFGNTIYF
TRBV6-2/TRBV6-3,TRBJ2-1,17,NA,NA,TGTGCCAGCAGTTACCCCCTTGACGTCCCCTCCTACAATGAGCAGTTCTTC,CASSYPLDVPSYNEQFF
TRBV6-1,TRBJ1-4,12,NA,once,TGTGCCAGCAGTGATCTGGGTGAAAAACTGTTTTTT,CASSDLGEKLFF
TRBV7-2,TRBJ1-6,14,NA,few,TGTGCCAGCAGCCTCCGGGGGGATAATTCACCCCTCCACTTT,CASSLRGDNSPLHF
TRBV28,TRBJ1-5,15,NA,few,TGTGCCAGCAGTCAACGGTGGCAGGGCAATCAGCCCCAGCATTTT,CASSQRWQGNQPQHF
TRBV21-1,TRBJ2-1,15,NA,NA,TGTGCCAGCAGCAACGCGGGGTTGCACTTAAATGAGCAGTTCTTC,CASSNAGLHLNEQFF
TRBV12-5,TRBJ1-1,16,NA,NA,TGTGCTAGTGGTTTGTTGAAACAGGACAGCCTGCTTGAAGCTTTCTTT,CASGLLKQDSLLEAFF